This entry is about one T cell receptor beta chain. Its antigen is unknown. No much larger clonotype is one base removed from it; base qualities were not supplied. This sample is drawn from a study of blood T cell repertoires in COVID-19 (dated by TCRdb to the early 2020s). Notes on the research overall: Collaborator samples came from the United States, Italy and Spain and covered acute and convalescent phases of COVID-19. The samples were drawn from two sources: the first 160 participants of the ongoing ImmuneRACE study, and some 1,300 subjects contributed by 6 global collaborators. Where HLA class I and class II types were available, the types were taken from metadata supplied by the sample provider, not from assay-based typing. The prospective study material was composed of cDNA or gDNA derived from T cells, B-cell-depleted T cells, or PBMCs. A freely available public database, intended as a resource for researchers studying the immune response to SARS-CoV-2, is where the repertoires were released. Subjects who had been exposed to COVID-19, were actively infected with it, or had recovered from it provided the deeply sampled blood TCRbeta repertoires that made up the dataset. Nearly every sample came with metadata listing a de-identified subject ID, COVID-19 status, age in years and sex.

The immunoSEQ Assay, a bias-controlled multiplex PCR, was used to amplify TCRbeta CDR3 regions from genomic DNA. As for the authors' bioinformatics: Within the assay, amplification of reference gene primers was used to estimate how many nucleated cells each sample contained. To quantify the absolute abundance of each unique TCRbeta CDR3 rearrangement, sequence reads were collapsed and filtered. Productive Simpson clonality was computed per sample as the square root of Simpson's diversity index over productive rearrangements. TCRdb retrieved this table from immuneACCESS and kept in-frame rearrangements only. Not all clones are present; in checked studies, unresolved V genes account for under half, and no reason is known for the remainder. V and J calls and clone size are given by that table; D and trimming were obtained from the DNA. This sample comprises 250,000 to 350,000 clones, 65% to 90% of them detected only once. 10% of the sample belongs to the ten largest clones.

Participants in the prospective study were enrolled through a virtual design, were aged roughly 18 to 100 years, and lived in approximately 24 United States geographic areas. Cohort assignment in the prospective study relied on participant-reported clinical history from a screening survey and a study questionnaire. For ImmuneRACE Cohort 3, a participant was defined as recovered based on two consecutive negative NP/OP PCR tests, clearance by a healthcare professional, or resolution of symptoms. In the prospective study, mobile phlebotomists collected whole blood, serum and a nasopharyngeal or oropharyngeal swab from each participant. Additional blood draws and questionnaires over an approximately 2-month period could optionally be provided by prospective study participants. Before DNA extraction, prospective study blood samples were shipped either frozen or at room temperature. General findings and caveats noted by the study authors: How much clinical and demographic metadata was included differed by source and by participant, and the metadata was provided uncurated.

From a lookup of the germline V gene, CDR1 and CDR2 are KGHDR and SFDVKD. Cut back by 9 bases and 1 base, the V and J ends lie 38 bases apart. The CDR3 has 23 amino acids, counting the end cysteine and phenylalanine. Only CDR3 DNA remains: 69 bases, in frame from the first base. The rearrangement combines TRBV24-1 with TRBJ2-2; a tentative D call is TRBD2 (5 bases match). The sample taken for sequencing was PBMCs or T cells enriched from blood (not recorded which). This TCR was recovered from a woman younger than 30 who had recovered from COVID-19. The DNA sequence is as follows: TGTGCCACCCAAAAAATCGAGACTCGAGTGGACGGACTTGCGGTAATGAACACCGGGGAGCTGTTTTTT. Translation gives CATQKIETRVDGLAVMNTGELFF.